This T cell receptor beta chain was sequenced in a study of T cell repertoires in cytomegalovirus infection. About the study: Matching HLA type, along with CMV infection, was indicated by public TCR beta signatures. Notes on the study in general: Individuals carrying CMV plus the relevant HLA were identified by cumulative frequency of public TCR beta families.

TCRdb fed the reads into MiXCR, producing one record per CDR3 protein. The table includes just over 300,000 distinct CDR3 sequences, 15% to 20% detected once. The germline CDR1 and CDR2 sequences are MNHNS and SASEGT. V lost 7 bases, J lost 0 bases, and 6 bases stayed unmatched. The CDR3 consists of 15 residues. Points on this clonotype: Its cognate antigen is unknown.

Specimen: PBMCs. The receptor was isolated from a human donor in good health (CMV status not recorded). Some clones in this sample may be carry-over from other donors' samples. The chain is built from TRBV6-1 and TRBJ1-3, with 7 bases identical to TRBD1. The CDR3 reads CASTFGTASGNTIYF. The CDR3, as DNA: TGTGCCAGCACCTTCGGGACAGCCTCTGGAAACACCATATATTTT.